This T cell receptor beta chain stems from a study of T cells in Graves' hyperthyroidism and ophthalmopathy. This clonotype came up many times. Amplification targeted TCR beta CDR3 regions from RNA transcripts. Initially, a first-round RT-PCR of the TCR CDR3 employed the HTBI primer set. TCRdb recomputed calls from the multiplex PCR reads with MiXCR, one row per CDR3 protein. The sample lists some 500,000 distinct CDR3 sequences; approximately 14% were seen once. The germline V gene encodes CDR1 ENHRY and CDR2 SYGVKD. The CDR3 has 15 amino acids. Trimming took off 6 bases at V and 2 bases at J, with 13 bases between the two ends.

V and J are TRBV10-3 and TRBJ2-2; possible D gene TRBD1, 6 bases. Sequenced material: blood. The sequence derives from a woman between 18 and 29 years old with Graves' hyperthyroidism. The CDR3 protein is CAIRDTGLNTGELFF. The CDR3 bases are TGTGCCATCAGAGACACAGGGCTTAACACCGGGGAGCTGTTTTTT.